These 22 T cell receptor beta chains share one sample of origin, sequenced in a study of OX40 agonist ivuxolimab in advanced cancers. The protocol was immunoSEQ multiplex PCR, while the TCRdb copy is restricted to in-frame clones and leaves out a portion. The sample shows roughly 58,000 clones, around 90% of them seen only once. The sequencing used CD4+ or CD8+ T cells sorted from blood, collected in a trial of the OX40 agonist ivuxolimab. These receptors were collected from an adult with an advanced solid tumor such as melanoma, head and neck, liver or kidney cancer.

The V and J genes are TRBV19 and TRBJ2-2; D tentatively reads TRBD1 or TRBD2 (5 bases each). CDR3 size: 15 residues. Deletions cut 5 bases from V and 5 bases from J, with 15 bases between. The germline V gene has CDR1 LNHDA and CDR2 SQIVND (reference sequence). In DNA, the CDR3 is TGTGCCAGTAGTGTTACCGGGACGGATACCGGGGAGCTGTTTTTT. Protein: CASSVTGTDTGELFF.

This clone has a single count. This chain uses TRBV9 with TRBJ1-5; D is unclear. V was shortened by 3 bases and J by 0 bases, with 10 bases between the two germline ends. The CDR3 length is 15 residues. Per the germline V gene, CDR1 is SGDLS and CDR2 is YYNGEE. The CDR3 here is CASSETAYSNQPQHF. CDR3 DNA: TGTGCCAGCAGCGAAACAGCATATAGCAATCAGCCCCAGCATTTT. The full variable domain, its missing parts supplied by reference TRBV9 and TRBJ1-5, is DSGVTQTPKHLITATGQRVTLRCSPRSGDLSVYWYQQSLDQGLQFLIQYYNGEERAKGNILERFSAQQFPDLHSELNLSSLELGDSALYFCASSETAYSNQPQHFGDGTRLSIL.

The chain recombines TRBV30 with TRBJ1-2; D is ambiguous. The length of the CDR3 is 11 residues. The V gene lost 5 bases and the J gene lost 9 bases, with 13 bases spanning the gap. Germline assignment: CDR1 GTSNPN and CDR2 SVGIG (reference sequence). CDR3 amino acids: CAWAVEERYTF. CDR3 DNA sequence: TGTGCCTGGGCGGTGGAGGAGCGCTACACCTTC.

The CDR3 loop is CASSSPGQANTEAFF. The CDR3 nucleotides read TGTGCCAGCAGCTCCCCGGGACAAGCGAACACTGAAGCTTTCTTT. V gene TRBV7-9 combines with J gene TRBJ1-1; the D gene is possibly TRBD1 (6 bases). CDR3 length: 15 residues. V lost 4 bases and J lost 1, with 13 bases in between. Germline V gene data show CDR1 as SEHNR and CDR2 as FQNEAQ (reference sequence).

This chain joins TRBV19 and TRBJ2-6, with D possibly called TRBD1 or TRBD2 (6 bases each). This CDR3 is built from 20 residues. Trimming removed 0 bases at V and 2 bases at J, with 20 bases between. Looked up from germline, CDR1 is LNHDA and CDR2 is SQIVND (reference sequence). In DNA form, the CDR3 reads TGTGCCAGTAGTATAGATCTGGGGGGCACCCGGGAAACTGGGGCCAACGTCCTGACTTTC. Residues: CASSIDLGGTRETGANVLTF.

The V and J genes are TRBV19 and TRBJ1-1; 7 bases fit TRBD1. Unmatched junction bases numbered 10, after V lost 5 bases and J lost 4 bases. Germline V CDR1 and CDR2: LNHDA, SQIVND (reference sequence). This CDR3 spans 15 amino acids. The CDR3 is CASSVGGGLGTEAFF. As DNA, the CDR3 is TGTGCCAGTAGTGTAGGGGGCGGGTTGGGCACTGAAGCTTTCTTT.

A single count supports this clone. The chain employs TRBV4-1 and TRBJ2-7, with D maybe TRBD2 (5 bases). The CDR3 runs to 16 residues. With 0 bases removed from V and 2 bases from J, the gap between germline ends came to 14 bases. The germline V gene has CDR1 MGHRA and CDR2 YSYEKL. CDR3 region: CASSQDGEGWTYEQYF. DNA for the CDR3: TGCGCCAGCAGCCAAGATGGAGAGGGATGGACCTACGAGCAGTACTTC.

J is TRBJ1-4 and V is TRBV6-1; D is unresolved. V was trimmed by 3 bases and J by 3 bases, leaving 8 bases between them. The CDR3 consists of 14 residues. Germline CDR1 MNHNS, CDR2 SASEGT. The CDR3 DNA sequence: TGTGCCAGCAGTGACGGGCAGTCTAATGAAAAACTGTTTTTT. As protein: CASSDGQSNEKLFF.

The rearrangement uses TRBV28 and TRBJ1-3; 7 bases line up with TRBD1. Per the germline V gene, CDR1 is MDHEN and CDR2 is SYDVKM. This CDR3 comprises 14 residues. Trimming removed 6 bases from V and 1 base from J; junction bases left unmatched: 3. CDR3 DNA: TGTGCCAGCAGGGGACAGACTTCTGGAAACACCATATATTTT. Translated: CASRGQTSGNTIYF.

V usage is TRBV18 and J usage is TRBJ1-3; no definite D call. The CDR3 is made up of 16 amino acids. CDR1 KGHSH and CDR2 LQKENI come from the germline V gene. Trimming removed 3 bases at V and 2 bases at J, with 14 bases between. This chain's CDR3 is CASSPGSPRAGNTIYF. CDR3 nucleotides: TGTGCCAGCTCACCGGGCAGCCCAAGGGCTGGAAACACCATATATTTT.

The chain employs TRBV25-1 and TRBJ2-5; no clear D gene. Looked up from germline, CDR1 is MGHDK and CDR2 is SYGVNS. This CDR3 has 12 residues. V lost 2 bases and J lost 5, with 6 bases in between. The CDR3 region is CASSEVGETQYF. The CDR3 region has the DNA TGTGCCAGCAGTGAAGTGGGGGAGACCCAGTACTTC.

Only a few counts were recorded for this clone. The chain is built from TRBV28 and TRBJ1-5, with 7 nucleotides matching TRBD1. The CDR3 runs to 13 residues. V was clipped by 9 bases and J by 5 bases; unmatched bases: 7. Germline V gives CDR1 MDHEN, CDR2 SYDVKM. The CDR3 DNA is TGTGCCAGTAACGACAGGGTAGATCAGCCCCAGCATTTT. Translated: CASNDRVDQPQHF.

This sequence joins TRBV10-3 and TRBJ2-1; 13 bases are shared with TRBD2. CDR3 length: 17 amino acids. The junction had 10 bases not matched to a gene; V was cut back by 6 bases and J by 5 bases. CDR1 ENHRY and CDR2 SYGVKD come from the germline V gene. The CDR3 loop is CAIRGTSGETTNNEQFF. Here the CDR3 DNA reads TGTGCCATCAGAGGGACTAGCGGGGAGACTACGAACAATGAGCAGTTCTTC.

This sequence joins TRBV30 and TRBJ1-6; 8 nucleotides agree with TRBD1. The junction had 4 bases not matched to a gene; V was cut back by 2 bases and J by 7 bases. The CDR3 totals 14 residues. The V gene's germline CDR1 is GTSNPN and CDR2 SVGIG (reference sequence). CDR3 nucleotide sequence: TGTGCCTGGAGTACACAGGGGGGCAATTCACCCCTCCACTTT. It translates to CAWSTQGGNSPLHF.

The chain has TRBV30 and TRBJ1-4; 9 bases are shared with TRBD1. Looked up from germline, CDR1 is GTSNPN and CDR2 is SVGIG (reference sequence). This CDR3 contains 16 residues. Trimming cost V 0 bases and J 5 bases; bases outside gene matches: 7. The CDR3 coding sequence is TGTGCCTGGAGTGTACAGGGGGCCTCCATAAATGAAAAACTGTTTTTT. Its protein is CAWSVQGASINEKLFF.

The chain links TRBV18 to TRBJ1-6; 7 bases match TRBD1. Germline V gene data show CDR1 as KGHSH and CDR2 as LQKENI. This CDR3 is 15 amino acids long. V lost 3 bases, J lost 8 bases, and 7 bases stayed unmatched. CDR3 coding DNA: TGTGCCAGCTCACCGACTGGGACAGTCGATTCACCCCTCCACTTT. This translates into CASSPTGTVDSPLHF.

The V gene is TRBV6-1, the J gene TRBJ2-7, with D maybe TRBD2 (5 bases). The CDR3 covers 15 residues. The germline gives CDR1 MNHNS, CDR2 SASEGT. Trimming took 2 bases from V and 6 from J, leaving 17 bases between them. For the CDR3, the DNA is TGTGCCAGCAGTGAAAGTGTGGGAGACTGGGCCGAGCAGTACTTC. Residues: CASSESVGDWAEQYF.

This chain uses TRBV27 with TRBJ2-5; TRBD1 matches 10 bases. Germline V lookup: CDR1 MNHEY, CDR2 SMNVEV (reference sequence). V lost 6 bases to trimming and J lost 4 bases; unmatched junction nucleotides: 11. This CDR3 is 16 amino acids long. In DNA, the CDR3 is TGTGCCAGCAGCCCGAGTGGACAGGGGGTGGGAGAGACCCAGTACTTC. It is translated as CASSPSGQGVGETQYF.

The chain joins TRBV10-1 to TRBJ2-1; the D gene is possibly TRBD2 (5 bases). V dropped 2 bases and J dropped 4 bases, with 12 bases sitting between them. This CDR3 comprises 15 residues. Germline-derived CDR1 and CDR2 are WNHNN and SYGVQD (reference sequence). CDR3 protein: CASSEEVGLYNEQFF. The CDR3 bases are TGCGCCAGCAGTGAGGAGGTCGGACTTTACAATGAGCAGTTCTTC.

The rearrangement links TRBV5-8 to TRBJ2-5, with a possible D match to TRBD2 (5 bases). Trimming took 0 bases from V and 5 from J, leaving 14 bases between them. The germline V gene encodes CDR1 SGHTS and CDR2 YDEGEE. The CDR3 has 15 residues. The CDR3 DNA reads TGTGCCAGCAGCTTGGGGGCTACCGGACTGGAGACCCAGTACTTC. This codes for CASSLGATGLETQYF. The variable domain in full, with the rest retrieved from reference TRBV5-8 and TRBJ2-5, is EAGVTQSPTHLIKTRGQQATLRCSPISGHTSVYWYQQALGLGLQFLLWYDEGEERNRGNFPPRFSGRQFPNYSSELNVNALELEDSALYLCASSLGATGLETQYFGPGTRLLVL.

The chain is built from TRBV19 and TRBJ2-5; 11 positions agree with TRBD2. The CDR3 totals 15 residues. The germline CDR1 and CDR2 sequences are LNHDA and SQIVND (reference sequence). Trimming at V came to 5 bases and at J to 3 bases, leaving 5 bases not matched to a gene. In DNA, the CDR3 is TGTGCCAGTAGTCTCGCTAGCGGGGGGAAAGAGACCCAGTACTTC. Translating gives CASSLASGGKETQYF.

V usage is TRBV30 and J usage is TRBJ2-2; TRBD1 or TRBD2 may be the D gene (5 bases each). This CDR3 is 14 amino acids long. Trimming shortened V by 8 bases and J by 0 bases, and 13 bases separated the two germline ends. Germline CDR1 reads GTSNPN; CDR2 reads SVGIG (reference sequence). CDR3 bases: TGTGCCGGGGGAATCAAATCGAACACCGGGGAGCTGTTTTTT. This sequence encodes CAGGIKSNTGELFF.